This TCR beta chain was sequenced for a study of siplizumab effects on memory and regulatory T cells. Generated by immunoSEQ multiplex PCR, the TCRdb table keeps only in-frame clones and is missing some. This table holds 100,000 or so clones, 90% to 95% found once. The TCR sequence derives from a human donor in good health. The sequenced sample consisted of Tregs sorted from blood.

The CDR3 region has the DNA TGTGCCAGCAGCTTGTGGCAGGCTTACAATGAGCAGTTCTTC. Its translation is CASSLWQAYNEQFF. V and J are TRBV5-4 and TRBJ2-1; D is uncertain. The ends were cut back, 1 base at V and 4 bases at J, with 9 bases in the middle. Germline CDR1 SGHNT, CDR2 YYREEE (reference sequence). The CDR3 contains 14 residues.